Below are 7 T cell receptor beta chains sequenced from a single sample in a study of blood T cell repertoires in COVID-19. The protocol was immunoSEQ multiplex PCR, while the TCRdb copy is restricted to in-frame clones and leaves out a portion. The sample lists roughly 100,000 clones, 81% occurring once. Sequenced sample: peripheral blood. The receptors derive from a man older than 75 with COVID-19, enrolled during active disease.

The chain carries TRBV7-6 and TRBJ1-1; 7 bases agree with TRBD1. The CDR3 covers 15 residues. V dropped 0 bases and J dropped 1; count of bases not matched to a gene: 2. The germline gives CDR1 SGHVS, CDR2 FNYEAQ. This CDR3 reads CASSLAKGANTEAFF. The CDR3 bases are TGTGCCAGCAGCTTAGCGAAGGGGGCGAACACTGAAGCTTTCTTT.

V gene TRBV5-1 combines with J gene TRBJ2-2; D unresolved. The CDR3 consists of 13 residues. The germline V gene has CDR1 SGHRS and CDR2 YFSETQ. V lost 1 base to trimming and J lost 5 bases, with 6 bases between them. CDR3 sequence reads: CASSLIGTGELFF. The CDR3 nucleotides read TGCGCCAGCAGCTTGATCGGGACCGGGGAGCTGTTTTTT.

The CDR3 bases are TGTGCCACCAGTGACTCCCGCGGGGCACCTATTAACACCGGGGAGCTGTTTTTT. Encoded protein: CATSDSRGAPINTGELFF. The chain couples TRBV24-1 to TRBJ2-2; possibly TRBD2 for D (6 bases). This CDR3 has 18 amino acids. Trimming took off 4 bases at V and 2 bases at J, with 19 bases between the two ends. Germline V gene data show CDR1 as KGHDR and CDR2 as SFDVKD.

The chain is built from TRBV27 and TRBJ1-3, with D perhaps matching TRBD1 (5 bases). V was shortened by 2 bases and J by 4 bases, with 15 bases between the two germline ends. The germline gives CDR1 MNHEY, CDR2 SMNVEV (reference sequence). This CDR3 has 16 residues. CDR3 region: CASSLNRRGFGNTIYF. The CDR3 DNA is TGTGCCAGCAGTTTAAACCGCCGGGGGTTCGGAAACACCATATATTTT.

The chain uses TRBV7-9 and TRBJ2-6; D gene unclear. Germline lookup yields CDR1 SEHNR and CDR2 FQNEAQ (reference sequence). The CDR3 extends over 16 amino acids. The V gene lost 1 base and the J gene lost 0 bases, with 7 bases spanning the gap. The CDR3 DNA sequence: TGTGCCAGCAGCTTAGTCGTTAGCTCTGGGGCCAACGTCCTGACTTTC. It codes for CASSLVVSSGANVLTF. The full variable domain, completed using reference TRBV7-9 and TRBJ2-6, is DTGVSQNPRHKITKRGQNVTFRCDPISEHNRLYWYRQTLGQGPEFLTYFQNEAQLEKSRLLSDRFSAERPKGSFSTLEIQRTEQGDSAMYLCASSLVVSSGANVLTFGAGSRLTVL.

The V and J genes are TRBV10-3 and TRBJ2-6; 7 positions match TRBD1. This CDR3 has 14 amino acids. The ends lost 8 bases at V and 1 base at J; junction bases unmatched: 2. CDR1 ENHRY and CDR2 SYGVKD come from the germline V gene. CDR3 amino acids: CAIGDSSGANVLTF. The CDR3 DNA follows: TGTGCCATCGGGGACAGTTCTGGGGCCAACGTCCTGACTTTC.

This chain uses TRBV7-9 with TRBJ2-3, with 9 bases identical to TRBD1. Germline V lookup: CDR1 SEHNR, CDR2 FQNEAQ (reference sequence). The CDR3 totals 16 residues. With V trimmed by 8 bases and J by 1 base, 10 bases remained unmatched. The CDR3 DNA sequence: TGTGCCAGCGGGCCGGGACAGGGTTTCGGCACAGATACGCAGTATTTT. Protein: CASGPGQGFGTDTQYF. Looking up the rest from reference TRBV7-9 and TRBJ2-3 gives the full variable domain: DTGVSQNPRHKITKRGQNVTFRCDPISEHNRLYWYRQTLGQGPEFLTYFQNEAQLEKSRLLSDRFSAERPKGSFSTLEIQRTEQGDSAMYLCASGPGQGFGTDTQYFGPGTRLTVL.